These 17 T cell receptor beta chains were all obtained from the same sample, sequenced in a study of T cells in Graves' hyperthyroidism and ophthalmopathy. RNA transcripts provided the source from which TCR beta CDR3 regions were amplified. A set of HTBI primers served as the primers for a first-round RT-PCR of the TCR CDR3. TCRdb processed the multiplex PCR reads anew with MiXCR; each CDR3 protein has one entry. The sample has hundreds of thousands of distinct CDR3 sequences; around an eighth are singletons. Sequenced sample: blood. The receptor source for this set is a man in his forties or fifties with Graves' ophthalmopathy.

This clonotype was recorded many times. The chain couples TRBV20-1 to TRBJ2-1; 14 nucleotides line up with TRBD2. CDR3 size: 15 residues. Per germline, CDR1 DFQATT and CDR2 SNEGSKA (reference sequence). V shed 3 bases, J shed 7 bases, and the junction held 5 bases outside the gene matches. The CDR3 loop reads CSARRTSGRFNEQFF. CDR3 sequence (DNA): TGCAGTGCTAGGCGGACTAGCGGGAGGTTTAATGAGCAGTTCTTC.

This clonotype has just a few counts. V is TRBV7-3 and J is TRBJ2-5; 10 bases agree with TRBD1. CDR1 and CDR2 from the germline V gene are SGHTA and FQGTGA. J was trimmed by 0 bases and V by 3 bases; bases with no gene match: 13. The length of the CDR3 is 19 residues. CDR3 region: CASSLKWDRGSSYQETQYF. Written as DNA, the CDR3 is TGTGCCAGCAGCTTGAAGTGGGACAGGGGCTCCTCGTACCAAGAGACCCAGTACTTC.

Only a few counts were recorded for this clonotype. The rearrangement uses TRBV29-1 and TRBJ2-2; possibly TRBD1 for D (6 bases). This CDR3 has 14 amino acids. With 5 bases removed from V and 4 bases from J, the gap between germline ends came to 14 bases. Germline lookup yields CDR1 SQVTM and CDR2 ANQGSEA. The CDR3 DNA sequence: TGCAGCGTTCCCACAGGGTTGGGCACCGGGGAGCTGTTTTTT. Protein: CSVPTGLGTGELFF.

Only a few counts were recorded for this clonotype. V gene TRBV3-1 combines with J gene TRBJ2-3; 10 bases map to TRBD2. Germline V gene lookup returns CDR1 LGHDT and CDR2 YNNKEL (reference sequence). CDR3 length equals 16 residues. V shed 4 bases and J 3 bases; nucleotides not matched to a gene: 7. The CDR3 sequence: CASSRPGLANTDTQYF. The CDR3 nucleotides are TGTGCCAGCAGCCGACCGGGACTAGCGAATACAGATACGCAGTATTTT.

This clonotype was recorded many times. The chain joins TRBV30 to TRBJ1-3; D is unclear. V was trimmed by 2 bases and J by 3 bases, leaving 8 bases between them. Germline V gene sequence: CDR1 GTSNPN, CDR2 SVGIG (reference sequence). CDR3 size: 13 residues. The CDR3 is CAWSLGNGNTIYF. CDR3 nucleotide sequence: TGTGCCTGGAGTCTGGGAAATGGAAACACCATATATTTT. The full variable domain, its missing parts supplied by reference TRBV30 and TRBJ1-3, is SQTIHQWPATLVQPVGSPLSLECTVEGTSNPNLYWYRQAAGRGLQLLFYSVGIGQISSEVPQNLSASRPQDRQFILSSKKLLLSDSGFYLCAWSLGNGNTIYFGEGSWLTVV.

This clonotype was seen at least ten times. The V and J genes are TRBV7-3 and TRBJ2-3, with 10 bases identical to TRBD2. CDR3 size: 16 residues. Germline CDR1 and CDR2: SGHTA and FQGTGA. The J segment lost 2 bases and the V segment lost 5 bases, leaving 7 bases of the junction unmatched. The CDR3 nucleotides read TGTGCCAGCAGCCAAAAGCGGGAGGGTTACACAGATACGCAGTATTTT. It codes for CASSQKREGYTDTQYF.

There are many counts of this clonotype. The rearrangement joins TRBV7-8 to TRBJ2-7, with D perhaps TRBD2 (6 bases). In germline, CDR1 is SGHVS, CDR2 FQNEAQ. Trimming removed 6 bases from V and 1 base from J, with 10 bases in between. The CDR3 extends over 13 amino acids. The CDR3 DNA sequence: TGTGCCAGCAGTATGGGACTTTCCTACGAGCAGTACTTC. Encoded protein: CASSMGLSYEQYF.

Notes on this clonotype: A read error is possible here, since a much larger clone lies one base away. The CDR3 region has the DNA TGTGCCAGCTCACCATTAGGGGGTGCAGATGCGCAGTATTTT. The encoded protein is CASSPLGGADAQYF. The rearrangement joins TRBV18 to TRBJ2-3; D perhaps matches TRBD1 (6 bases). This CDR3 has 14 amino acids. Germline V gives CDR1 KGHSH, CDR2 LQKENI.

Only a few counts were recorded for this clonotype. In nucleotides, the CDR3 is TGTGCCAGCAGCCAAACCTTTCACTATGGCTACACCTTC. Its translation is CASSQTFHYGYTF. The chain couples TRBV14 to TRBJ1-2; D is ambiguous. The germline V gene encodes CDR1 SGHDN and CDR2 FVKESK. This CDR3 comprises 13 residues. The V end lost 2 bases, the J end lost 3 bases, and 7 bases lay between the germline ends.

The rearrangement uses TRBV12-3 or TRBV12-4 and TRBJ1-5; D may be TRBD1 (6 bases). The CDR3 is made up of 13 amino acids. V lost 4 bases and J lost 7, with 11 bases in between. DNA for the CDR3: TGTGCCAGCAGTTCTACAGGGCAACAGCCCCAGCATTTT. This encodes CASSSTGQQPQHF.

This clonotype occurred a few times. The genes are TRBV5-1 and TRBJ1-3; 7 positions match TRBD1. V shed 4 bases and J 0 bases; nucleotides not matched to a gene: 10. The CDR3 loop spans 17 amino acids. CDR1 is SGHRS, CDR2 YFSETQ, per germline. In DNA form, the CDR3 reads TGCGCCAGCAGCCCCGGGACAGCCGCCCTCTCTGGAAACACCATATATTTT. Amino acids: CASSPGTAALSGNTIYF.

This clonotype was found many times. The J gene is TRBJ2-7, the V gene TRBV30, with D uncertain. This CDR3 comprises 11 residues. Germline V gene data show CDR1 as GTSNPN and CDR2 as SVGIG (reference sequence). V dropped 2 bases and J dropped 2 bases, with 4 bases sitting between them. The CDR3 DNA reads as TGTGCCTGGAGTACCCCCTACGAGCAGTACTTC. Translation: CAWSTPYEQYF.

This clonotype was recorded many times. The chain joins TRBV5-8 to TRBJ2-5; tentative D call: TRBD1 (5 bases). The CDR3 extends over 15 amino acids. The V end lost 0 bases, the J end lost 2 bases, and 11 bases lay between the germline ends. CDR1 is SGHTS and CDR2 is YDEGEE in the germline V gene. CDR3 sequence (DNA): TGTGCCAGCAGCTTGGGCCGACAGCTACAAGAGACCCAGTACTTC. It yields the protein CASSLGRQLQETQYF.

This clonotype was recorded at least ten times. The chain joins TRBV29-1 to TRBJ2-7, with 10 bases that match TRBD2. This CDR3 region has 18 residues. Germline V gene sequence: CDR1 SQVTM, CDR2 ANQGSEA. V lost 5 bases to trimming and J lost 2 bases; unmatched junction nucleotides: 18. For the CDR3, the DNA is TGCAGCGTTAGTAGGTTTGGGCTAGCGGGAGACAAAACCTACGAGCAGTACTTC. Its protein is CSVSRFGLAGDKTYEQYF.

This clonotype was seen repeatedly, ten times or more. This sequence joins TRBV28 and TRBJ2-5, with TRBD2 identical over 7 bases. In germline, CDR1 is MDHEN, CDR2 SYDVKM. The V and J ends lost 6 bases and 5 bases, in that order; junction bases with no gene match: 6. The CDR3 is made up of 13 amino acids. CDR3 amino acids: CASRGGGVETQYF. Written as DNA, the CDR3 is TGTGCCAGCAGGGGCGGGGGAGTGGAGACCCAGTACTTC.

The sample holds many counts of this clonotype. The chain is built from TRBV20-1 and TRBJ1-5; 11 bases align to TRBD1. V dropped 6 bases and J dropped 9; count of bases not matched to a gene: 10. Germline V gene sequence: CDR1 DFQATT, CDR2 SNEGSKA (reference sequence). The CDR3 contains 14 residues. The CDR3 loop is CSAQPGQGAGPQHF. The CDR3 DNA reads TGCAGTGCCCAACCCGGACAGGGGGCCGGGCCCCAGCATTTT.

This chain links TRBV20-1 with TRBJ2-1; 9 bases map to TRBD2. The V gene end was trimmed by 6 bases and the J gene end by 4 bases; junction bases not matched to a gene: 10. The length of the CDR3 is 15 residues. CDR1 and CDR2 from the germline V gene are DFQATT and SNEGSKA (reference sequence). CDR3 loop: CSAEKVSGSYNEQFF. CDR3 DNA sequence: TGCAGTGCCGAGAAGGTTAGCGGGAGTTACAATGAGCAGTTCTTC.